The 30 T cell receptor beta chains below were found in one sample sequenced in a study of Ad26.COV2.S vaccination and SARS-CoV-2 variants. TCRdb keeps only in-frame clones here, not all; method: immunoSEQ multiplex PCR. The sample comprises hundreds of thousands of clones, more than 75% of which are singletons, and around 3.5% rests with the top ten. As to treatment: 15 to 20 received Ad26.COV2.S at low or high dose, single or two shots; five or six received placebo; per-sample allocation not given. Specimens were obtained on day 63 following the first vaccine or placebo injection. The sample was peripheral blood, taken in a trial of Ad26.COV2.S vaccine versus placebo. These receptors were obtained from a person between 18 and 60 years old who received the Ad26.COV2.S COVID-19 vaccine or a placebo.

The chain uses TRBV27 and TRBJ2-1; D possibly matches TRBD1 or TRBD2 (6 bases each). Per the germline V gene, CDR1 is MNHEY and CDR2 is SMNVEV (reference sequence). The CDR3 runs to 15 residues. V shed 5 bases and J shed 6 bases, with 17 bases lying between them. The CDR3 loop is CASSPQTRGFNEQFF. The CDR3 coding sequence is TGTGCCAGCAGTCCCCAGACTAGGGGGTTCAATGAGCAGTTCTTC.

The chain employs TRBV28 and TRBJ1-2, with a tentative D call TRBD1 (5 bases). V gave up 3 bases and J gave up 4 bases, with 15 bases separating them. The germline V gene has CDR1 MDHEN and CDR2 SYDVKM. The CDR3 loop spans 15 amino acids. The DNA of the CDR3 is TGTGCCAGCAGTTTTCGAGGCAGGGAACCCTATGGCTACACCTTC. Protein product: CASSFRGREPYGYTF.

V is TRBV6-2 or TRBV6-3 and J is TRBJ1-1; D ambiguous. V gave up 5 bases and J gave up 0 bases, with 13 bases separating them. The CDR3 extends over 15 amino acids. Germline assignment: CDR1 MNHEY and CDR2 SVGEGT. CDR3: CASSRSTYMNTEAFF. In DNA form, the CDR3 reads TGTGCCAGCAGTCGATCGACATACATGAACACTGAAGCTTTCTTT.

This chain links TRBV19 with TRBJ2-3; 8 positions agree with TRBD1. Germline loops: CDR1 LNHDA, CDR2 SQIVND (reference sequence). The CDR3 totals 14 residues. Trimming took 9 bases from V and 3 from J; bases not matched to a gene: 8. The CDR3 sequence is CASLDRGFTDTQYF. CDR3 DNA sequence: TGTGCCAGCCTCGACAGGGGTTTTACAGATACGCAGTATTTT.

The genes are TRBV6-5 and TRBJ1-4, with TRBD1 as a possible D gene (6 bases). Germline-derived CDR1 and CDR2 are MNHEY and SVGAGI. Trimming left V 3 bases short and J 4 bases short, with 15 bases between. There are 16 residues in the CDR3. CDR3 bases: TGTGCCAGCAGTTATGGGGGGGGCGGTGGTAATGAAAAACTGTTTTTT. It specifies CASSYGGGGGNEKLFF.

V usage is TRBV6-5 and J usage is TRBJ1-5; the D gene is possibly TRBD1 (6 bases). The length of the CDR3 is 15 residues. The V end lost 8 bases, the J end lost 2 bases, and 16 bases lay between the germline ends. Germline loops: CDR1 MNHEY, CDR2 SVGAGI. The CDR3 loop is CASAEQGFGNQPQHF. The CDR3 DNA is TGTGCCAGCGCGGAGCAGGGGTTTGGCAATCAGCCCCAGCATTTT.

V is TRBV19 and J is TRBJ1-3, with TRBD1 matching 8 bases. The J segment lost 1 base and the V segment lost 9 bases, leaving 11 bases of the junction unmatched. CDR1 is LNHDA and CDR2 is SQIVND in the germline V gene (reference sequence). This CDR3 comprises 16 residues. The CDR3 sequence is CASIPGQVSSGNTIYF. In DNA form, the CDR3 reads TGTGCCAGCATCCCGGGACAGGTCTCTTCTGGAAACACCATATATTTT.

The chain uses TRBV29-1 and TRBJ2-3; TRBD2 matches 9 bases. The CDR3 consists of 14 residues. V was pared by 3 bases and J by 3 bases, with 4 bases of the junction left unmatched. Germline values: CDR1 SQVTM, CDR2 ANQGSEA. CDR3 DNA sequence: TGCAGCGTTGAGATTAGCGGGAGTACAGATACGCAGTATTTT. Residues: CSVEISGSTDTQYF.

The genes are TRBV29-1 and TRBJ2-7; D is unclear. Per germline, CDR1 SQVTM and CDR2 ANQGSEA. V was shortened by 0 bases and J by 3 bases, with 21 bases between the two germline ends. The length of the CDR3 is 17 residues. CDR3 region: CSVEDFDPLKEGYEQYF. CDR3 DNA sequence: TGCAGCGTTGAAGATTTCGATCCCCTCAAGGAAGGCTACGAGCAGTACTTC.

The CDR3 sequence is CASSPHPDRGSTNEQFF. The CDR3 nucleotides are TGTGCCAGCAGCCCTCACCCGGACAGGGGGTCAACCAATGAGCAGTTCTTC. This chain uses TRBV9 with TRBJ2-1; 10 nucleotides match TRBD1. CDR3 length: 17 residues. The junction had 13 bases not matched to a gene; V was cut back by 4 bases and J by 6 bases. Per the germline V gene, CDR1 is SGDLS and CDR2 is YYNGEE.

The V call is TRBV7-9, the J call TRBJ2-7; either TRBD1 or TRBD2 may fit D (5 bases each). With 6 bases removed from V and 0 bases from J, the gap between germline ends came to 15 bases. This CDR3 comprises 15 residues. Germline V gene data show CDR1 as SEHNR and CDR2 as FQNEAQ (reference sequence). The CDR3 nucleotides are TGTGCCAGCAGTCTCCGGGGCGTGAGCTCCTACGAGCAGTACTTC. Encoded protein: CASSLRGVSSYEQYF.

J is TRBJ2-3 and V is TRBV2, with D possibly matching TRBD2 (6 bases). Trimming cost V 6 bases and J 8 bases, with 9 bases left between them. CDR3 length: 11 amino acids. Per the germline V gene, CDR1 is SNHLY and CDR2 is FYNNEI. The CDR3, as DNA: TGTGCCAGCAGGCTAGCGAGTACGCAGTATTTT. Residues: CASRLASTQYF.

V usage is TRBV7-2 and J usage is TRBJ2-3, with 11 bases matching TRBD2. V shed 1 base, J shed 6 bases, and the junction held 6 bases outside the gene matches. Germline values: CDR1 SGHTA, CDR2 FQGNSA. This CDR3 has 16 residues. CDR3 protein: CASSLVVAGGPDTQYF. CDR3 DNA: TGTGCCAGCAGCTTAGTGGTAGCGGGGGGGCCGGATACGCAGTATTTT.

This rearrangement joins TRBV12-3 or TRBV12-4 to TRBJ1-2; D unclear. Trimming left V 4 bases short and J 7 bases short, with 13 bases between. This CDR3 region has 13 residues. CDR3 bases: TGTGCCAGCAGTTCTGGTGGGTTTGTTGGCTACACCTTC. Residues: CASSSGGFVGYTF.

The rearrangement links TRBV29-1 to TRBJ1-2; a weak D match, TRBD1 (5 bases). This CDR3 contains 13 residues. The germline gives CDR1 SQVTM, CDR2 ANQGSEA. V was pared by 5 bases and J by 8 bases, with 18 bases between. CDR3 sequence: CSVRDAEWGGYTF. DNA for the CDR3: TGCAGCGTTCGGGACGCGGAGTGGGGCGGCTACACCTTC.

The rearrangement links TRBV10-3 to TRBJ2-1; no reliable D call. In germline, CDR1 is ENHRY, CDR2 SYGVKD. Trimming stripped 3 bases from V and 7 bases from J, with 10 bases between. This CDR3 contains 13 residues. CDR3 in DNA: TGTGCCATCAGTGAATCGGTAGAGAATGAGCAGTTCTTC. Translating it yields CAISESVENEQFF.

This chain connects TRBV4-1 to TRBJ2-7; no clear D gene. The CDR3 runs 15 residues. Deletions cut 1 base from V and 7 bases from J, with 17 bases between. CDR1 and CDR2 from the germline V gene are MGHRA and YSYEKL. CDR3 sequence reads: CASSQGYSGFGEQYF. CDR3 in DNA: TGCGCCAGCAGCCAAGGTTATAGTGGATTCGGGGAGCAGTACTTC.

This clone was recorded only once. V gene TRBV10-3 combines with J gene TRBJ2-3; 10 positions agree with TRBD2. This CDR3 is 16 amino acids long. V lost 4 bases to trimming and J lost 2 bases; unmatched junction nucleotides: 6. Germline V gene sequence: CDR1 ENHRY, CDR2 SYGVKD. CDR3 DNA: TGTGCCATCAGTGGCGGACTAGCGGTCGACACAGATACGCAGTATTTT. It yields the protein CAISGGLAVDTDTQYF.

In DNA form, the CDR3 reads TGCGCCAGCAGCCAAGGTGCGGGGGCCGGCACTGAAGCTTTCTTT. Translation gives CASSQGAGAGTEAFF. The V call is TRBV4-3, the J call TRBJ1-1; D is possibly TRBD1 (6 bases). The CDR3 is made up of 15 amino acids. Trimming took off 1 base at V and 4 bases at J, with 13 bases between the two ends. In germline, CDR1 is LGHNA, CDR2 YSLEER.

The chain uses TRBV10-2 and TRBJ2-3; the D is unclear. V lost 8 bases to trimming and J lost 0 bases, with 9 bases between them. Germline V gene sequence: CDR1 WSHSY, CDR2 SAAADI. CDR3 length equals 13 residues. CDR3 coding DNA: TGCGCCAGCCGCTCCGATAGCACAGATACGCAGTATTTT. Translation gives CASRSDSTDTQYF.

This clone is a singleton in its sample. The rearrangement uses TRBV7-2 and TRBJ2-5, with 8 bases matching TRBD2. Germline V gene lookup returns CDR1 SGHTA and CDR2 FQGNSA. CDR3 length: 16 residues. After removal of 5 bases from V and 4 bases from J, the junction contained 12 bases not matched to a gene. The CDR3 DNA is TGTGCCAGCAGCCTCCTCGGGGGGGCCATTCGAGAGACCCAGTACTTC. Its translation is CASSLLGGAIRETQYF.

This chain links TRBV3-1 (or the pseudogene TRBV3-2) with TRBJ1-6; no firm D call. Per germline, CDR1 LGHDT and CDR2 YNNKEL (reference sequence). The CDR3 has 18 residues. The V end was cut by 4 bases, the J end by 0 bases, with 16 bases between. CDR3 region: CASSPLVGSSSYNSPLHF. DNA for the CDR3: TGTGCCAGCAGCCCTCTTGTAGGTTCAAGCTCCTATAATTCACCCCTCCACTTT.

The DNA of the CDR3 is TGTGCCAGCAGCTTCCGAGGGCTGGAGACTGAAGCTTTCTTT. This encodes CASSFRGLETEAFF. The gene calls are TRBV11-3 and TRBJ1-1; D remains ambiguous. The CDR3 loop spans 14 amino acids. Trimming removed 3 bases at V and 5 bases at J, with 13 bases between. Per the germline V gene, CDR1 is SGHNT and CDR2 is YENEEA. The entire variable domain, with the rest obtained from reference TRBV11-3 and TRBJ1-1, is as follows: EAGVVQSPRYKIIEKKQPVAFWCNPISGHNTLYWYLQNLGQGPELLIRYENEEAVDDSQLPKDRFSAERLKGVDSTLKIQPAELGDSAVYLCASSFRGLETEAFFGQGTRLTVV.

V and J are TRBV10-2 and TRBJ1-2; D is uncertain. The V end was cut by 0 bases, the J end by 4 bases, with 6 bases between. Germline CDR1 is WSHSY and CDR2 is SAAADI. The CDR3 is 13 residues long. This chain's CDR3 is CASSESGGYGYTF. The CDR3 DNA follows: TGCGCCAGCAGTGAGTCGGGAGGCTATGGCTACACCTTC.

The chain recombines TRBV2 with TRBJ1-5; D is undetermined. Trimming removed 4 bases from V and 0 bases from J, with 10 bases in between. The CDR3 contains 15 residues. CDR1 SNHLY and CDR2 FYNNEI come from the germline V gene. The CDR3 DNA is TGTGCCAGCAGTGTGGCTGGCTATAGCAATCAGCCCCAGCATTTT. Translated, it gives CASSVAGYSNQPQHF.

This chain uses TRBV19 with TRBJ1-2, with 8 bases matching TRBD1. CDR1 and CDR2 (germline): LNHDA, SQIVND (reference sequence). The trim removed 6 bases at V and 7 bases at J, leaving 16 bases unmatched. The CDR3 is made up of 16 amino acids. The CDR3 coding sequence is TGTGCCAGTAGCCTCAGAAGCGGACAGGGAGCGGGTGGCTACACCTTC. This sequence encodes CASSLRSGQGAGGYTF.

The chain is built from TRBV28 and TRBJ1-2; a weak D match, TRBD1 (5 bases). There are 15 residues in the CDR3. Germline assignment: CDR1 MDHEN and CDR2 SYDVKM. Trimming cost V 5 bases and J 7 bases, with 20 bases left between them. The chain's CDR3 is CASSRLPQGGGGYTF. The DNA of the CDR3 is TGTGCCAGCAGTCGCCTCCCCCAGGGTGGAGGTGGCTACACCTTC.

The rearrangement joins TRBV18 to TRBJ2-1; 14 bases are a match to TRBD2. The germline CDR1 and CDR2 sequences are KGHSH and LQKENI. This CDR3 has 16 amino acids. V was clipped by 3 bases and J by 9 bases; unmatched bases: 7. As DNA, the CDR3 is TGTGCCAGCTCACCTGCGACTAGCGGGGGGGCGGGTGAGCAGTTCTTC. This sequence encodes CASSPATSGGAGEQFF.

This chain joins TRBV6-5 and TRBJ1-1, with D hard to call. The V end lost 0 bases, the J end lost 2 bases, and 7 bases lay between the germline ends. This CDR3 region has 14 residues. Germline CDR1 reads MNHEY; CDR2 reads SVGAGI. The CDR3 DNA sequence: TGTGCCAGCAGTTACTCCGGGGTTAACACTGAAGCTTTCTTT. It specifies CASSYSGVNTEAFF.

This clone was recorded only once. The chain employs TRBV3-1 (or the pseudogene TRBV3-2) and TRBJ1-2; D is perhaps TRBD1 (5 bases). Germline V CDR1 and CDR2: LGHDT, YNNKEL (reference sequence). The V end lost 3 bases, the J end lost 10 bases, and 15 bases lay between the germline ends. The CDR3 is 13 amino acids. As DNA, the CDR3 is TGTGCCAGCAGCCATCGGGGCACGGGGGTCTACACCTTC. Translation: CASSHRGTGVYTF.